This T cell receptor beta chain was captured by sequencing in a study of tumor and adjacent non-tumor tissue in lung cancer. Whole-study findings and limits: Tumor tissue had significantly higher TCR diversity than normal lung.

RNA was extracted from bulk tissue without any cell sorting. The library came from three nested PCR rounds adapted from ARM-PCR protocols. TCRdb redid the calling of the multiplex PCR reads with MiXCR, one entry per CDR3 protein. The repertoire includes over 85,000 distinct CDR3 sequences, 75% to 90% of them detected once, and around 21% sits in the top ten. The CDR3 has 15 residues. The germline CDR1 and CDR2 sequences are MGHRA and YSYEKL. On this clonotype: Its specificity is unknown. One end of the junction varies from germline; a read error may be responsible.

The receptor was isolated from a man aged 65 to 85 with non-small cell lung cancer. This chain links TRBV4-1 with TRBJ1-2, with unresolved D. What was sequenced was lung tumor tissue. CDR3 in DNA: TGCGTCAGCAGCCAAGATGTGCAGTCTTTAGATGGCTACACCTTC. Its translation is CVSSQDVQSLDGYTF.